Each of the 26 T cell receptor beta chains below was sequenced from the same sample in a study of blood T cells in healthy people across ages (dated by TCRdb to 2015 to 2017). The library relied on 5' RACE. Sequencing relied on an Illumina HiSeq 2500. A second roughly 7 to 11 cycle PCR used a sample-barcoded 5' primer and a J-beta primer mix. Using fastp trimming at Q25 and MiXCR clonotype assembly, TCRdb reanalyzed the public sequencing data and kept in-frame beta chains. Each CDR3 protein appears once, grouped with its most common genes and DNA. This sample has about 830,000 distinct CDR3 sequences in its table, and around 62% of those were observed once. The ten largest clonotypes hold 25% to 35% of the sample. Sequenced sample: blood. The receptors derive from a man aged 25-45 years in good health.

The chain employs TRBV20-1 and TRBJ1-6; D uncertain. Trimming left V 5 bases short and J 10 bases short, with 18 bases between. The CDR3 sequence is 14 residues long. Germline V gene sequence: CDR1 DFQATT, CDR2 SNEGSKA (reference sequence). In DNA form, the CDR3 reads TGCAGTGCTCCACGGGCTTCCCCCCGCTCACCCCTCCACTTT. Its translation: CSAPRASPRSPLHF.

The gene calls are TRBV28 and TRBJ1-2; D is ambiguous. V was pared by 4 bases and J by 3 bases, with 12 bases between. Looked up from germline, CDR1 is MDHEN and CDR2 is SYDVKM. The CDR3 runs to 14 residues. The CDR3 reads CASSSGGLDYGYTF. CDR3 nucleotide sequence: TGTGCCAGCAGTTCTGGAGGGTTGGACTATGGCTACACCTTC.

The chain carries TRBV5-1 and TRBJ2-3; D is ambiguous. Trimming pared 0 bases from V and 5 bases from J, leaving 10 bases between. Germline CDR1 reads SGHRS; CDR2 reads YFSETQ. This CDR3 is built from 14 residues. The CDR3 sequence: CASSLGQVGDTQYF. CDR3 DNA sequence: TGCGCCAGCAGCTTGGGGCAGGTTGGAGATACGCAGTATTTT.

Only a few counts were recorded for this clonotype. V usage is TRBV5-1 and J usage is TRBJ2-1; no reliable D call. Germline CDR1 SGHRS, CDR2 YFSETQ. The CDR3 covers 13 residues. Trimming removed 1 base from V and 8 bases from J, with 10 bases in between. The CDR3 sequence: CASSLNEAHEQFF. The CDR3 DNA reads as TGCGCCAGCAGCTTGAACGAGGCCCATGAGCAGTTCTTC. Full variable domain (outside the CDR3, taken from reference TRBV5-1 and TRBJ2-1): KAGVTQTPRYLIKTRGQQVTLSCSPISGHRSVSWYQQTPGQGLQFLFEYFSETQRNKGNFPGRFSGRQFSNSRSEMNVSTLELGDSALYLCASSLNEAHEQFFGPGTRLTVL.

The CDR3 loop is CSAPGRSDEKLFF. DNA of the CDR3: TGCAGTGCTCCAGGGCGGAGTGACGAAAAACTGTTTTTT. This chain links TRBV20-1 with TRBJ1-4; possible D gene TRBD1, 5 bases. Germline V lookup: CDR1 DFQATT, CDR2 SNEGSKA (reference sequence). Trimming stripped 5 bases from V and 8 bases from J, with 15 bases between. This CDR3 has 13 residues.

CDR3 DNA: TGCAGTGCTAGAAGGGCCGGGGGGACCTACAATGAGCAGTACTTC. It specifies CSARRAGGTYNEQYF. The chain is built from TRBV20-1 and TRBJ2-7; TRBD2 matches at 7 bases. Germline V gene lookup returns CDR1 DFQATT and CDR2 SNEGSKA (reference sequence). The CDR3 consists of 15 residues. V dropped 2 bases and J dropped 7; count of bases not matched to a gene: 14.

The chain has TRBV7-3 and TRBJ2-1, with a possible D match to TRBD1 (6 bases). The CDR3 length is 15 residues. Germline V gene sequence: CDR1 SGHTA, CDR2 FQGTGA. V lost 5 bases and J lost 2, with 13 bases in between. CDR3 bases: TGTGCCAGCAGCCCTGGACAGAATCCCTACAATGAGCAGTTCTTC. Translation: CASSPGQNPYNEQFF.

V and J are TRBV13 and TRBJ2-5, with TRBD2 as a possible D gene (6 bases). The germline V gene has CDR1 PRHDT and CDR2 FYEKMQ (reference sequence). CDR3 length: 16 amino acids. V was cut by 5 bases and J by 1 base, with 17 bases left in between. CDR3 coding DNA: TGTGCCAGCAGCCCACTTCTCGCGGGGATCCAAGAGACCCAGTACTTC. It codes for CASSPLLAGIQETQYF.

The chain couples TRBV20-1 to TRBJ1-5; D unclear. CDR1 and CDR2 from the germline V gene are DFQATT and SNEGSKA (reference sequence). Trimming took off 0 bases at V and 0 bases at J, with 9 bases between the two ends. CDR3 length: 15 amino acids. In nucleotides, the CDR3 is TGCAGTGCTAGAGATGTGGCGGCTAGCAATCAGCCCCAGCATTTT. It encodes CSARDVAASNQPQHF.

The rearrangement links TRBV5-1 to TRBJ2-5; D is unresolved. V was clipped by 1 base and J by 11 bases, with 21 bases between them. CDR1 and CDR2 (germline): SGHRS, YFSETQ. CDR3 length: 15 amino acids. The CDR3 loop is CASSLKETTWNEQYF. DNA for the CDR3: TGCGCCAGCAGCTTGAAGGAAACGACCTGGAATGAGCAGTACTTC. Variable domain in full (rest from reference TRBV5-1 and TRBJ2-5): KAGVTQTPRYLIKTRGQQVTLSCSPISGHRSVSWYQQTPGQGLQFLFEYFSETQRNKGNFPGRFSGRQFSNSRSEMNVSTLELGDSALYLCASSLKETTWNEQYFGPGTRLLVL.

This chain uses TRBV6-6 with TRBJ2-4; perhaps TRBD1 as D (6 bases). The CDR3 spans 12 residues. With 7 bases removed from V and 8 bases from J, the gap between germline ends came to 12 bases. Per the germline V gene, CDR1 is MNHNY and CDR2 is SVGAGI (reference sequence). The CDR3 sequence is CASTMDRYIQYF. The CDR3 coding sequence is TGTGCCAGCACTATGGACAGATACATTCAGTACTTC.

The chain carries TRBV3-1 and TRBJ2-5; 9 bases fit TRBD2. This CDR3 comprises 16 residues. Trimming removed 0 bases from V and 3 bases from J; junction bases left unmatched: 5. Germline V gene lookup returns CDR1 LGHDT and CDR2 YNNKEL (reference sequence). CDR3 in DNA: TGTGCCAGCAGCCAAGATCTAGCGGGGATGAAAGAGACCCAGTACTTC. Protein product: CASSQDLAGMKETQYF.

V usage is TRBV5-8 and J usage is TRBJ2-1; D is possibly TRBD2 (5 bases). The CDR3 is 12 amino acids. Looked up from germline, CDR1 is SGHTS and CDR2 is YDEGEE. Trimming shortened V by 2 bases and J by 10 bases, and 10 bases separated the two germline ends. The chain's CDR3 is CASSFGVSEQFF. The DNA for the CDR3 is TGTGCCAGCAGCTTCGGGGTCTCCGAGCAGTTCTTC.

The J gene is TRBJ2-5, the V gene TRBV12-3 or TRBV12-4; 7 bases match TRBD1. Trimming removed 5 bases from V and 5 bases from J; junction bases left unmatched: 8. There are 14 residues in the CDR3. The CDR3: CASSSTGTAETQYF. The CDR3 bases are TGTGCCAGCAGTAGCACAGGGACAGCGGAGACCCAGTACTTC.

This clonotype appeared many times. The chain recombines TRBV20-1 with TRBJ2-5, with 10 bases matching TRBD2. The CDR3 runs 18 residues. Germline CDR1 and CDR2: DFQATT and SNEGSKA (reference sequence). V was clipped by 0 bases and J by 0 bases; unmatched bases: 10. CDR3 protein: CSARDQESGGAYQETQYF. CDR3 bases: TGCAGTGCTAGAGATCAGGAGAGCGGGGGGGCTTACCAAGAGACCCAGTACTTC.

Worth noting for this clonotype: At one end the junction does not follow the germline gene, possibly because of a read error. The chain is built from TRBV5-1 and TRBJ2-1; 8 nucleotides align to TRBD1. This CDR3 has 15 amino acids. From germline, CDR1 is SGHRS and CDR2 YFSETQ. The CDR3 is CASSLQGEIYKEQFF. In DNA form, the CDR3 reads TGCGCCAGCAGCCTACAGGGGGAGATTTACAAGGAGCAGTTCTTC.

The chain carries TRBV20-1 and TRBJ2-7, with 8 positions matching TRBD2. V was clipped by 1 base and J by 3 bases; unmatched bases: 8. CDR3 length: 15 amino acids. Germline CDR1 is DFQATT and CDR2 is SNEGSKA (reference sequence). Here the CDR3 DNA reads TGCAGTGCTAGAGCCGCTAGCGGGCATTACTACGAGCAGTACTTC. It yields the protein CSARAASGHYYEQYF.

The count of this clonotype is one. This chain uses TRBV6-4 with TRBJ2-3; TRBD2 aligns across 9 bases. CDR3 length: 16 residues. V lost 0 bases and J lost 4; bases outside the gene matches: 5. CDR1 is MRHNA, CDR2 SNTAGT, per germline. As DNA, the CDR3 is TGTGCCAGCAGTGACTCCTCAGCGGGGGGCTCAGATACGCAGTATTTT. It codes for CASSDSSAGGSDTQYF.

V is TRBV9 and J is TRBJ2-3; TRBD1 is a possible D gene (5 bases). Trimming took off 3 bases at V and 5 bases at J, with 10 bases between the two ends. This CDR3 contains 13 residues. The germline V gene encodes CDR1 SGDLS and CDR2 YYNGEE. The CDR3 nucleotides are TGTGCCAGCAGCGGCTATAGGGGAGATACGCAGTATTTT. It encodes CASSGYRGDTQYF.

This sequence joins TRBV5-1 and TRBJ2-5, with TRBD2 matching 8 bases. This CDR3 is built from 15 residues. J was trimmed by 4 bases and V by 4 bases; bases with no gene match: 9. CDR1 and CDR2 (germline): SGHRS, YFSETQ. The CDR3 region has the DNA TGCGCCAGCAGCATGCCGGGACTAGAAGGAGAGACCCAGTACTTC. This gives the protein CASSMPGLEGETQYF.

The chain recombines TRBV7-2 with TRBJ1-2, with 11 bases that match TRBD1. The germline gives CDR1 SGHTA, CDR2 FQGNSA. The CDR3 covers 16 residues. J lost 13 bases, V lost 5 bases, and 18 bases had no gene match. The CDR3 loop is CASSRTRTGGVSTRTF. CDR3 nucleotide sequence: TGTGCCAGCAGCCGAACTCGGACAGGGGGCGTCTCTACGCGCACCTTC.

This chain links TRBV20-1 with TRBJ2-7; a weak D match, TRBD1 (5 bases). V was trimmed by 8 bases and J by 0 bases, leaving 11 bases between them. Germline V gene lookup returns CDR1 DFQATT and CDR2 SNEGSKA (reference sequence). The CDR3 extends over 12 amino acids. The CDR3, as DNA: TGCAGTTGTGGGCAGGGCTCCTACGAGCAGTACTTC. As protein: CSCGQGSYEQYF.

The V and J genes are TRBV24-1 and TRBJ2-4, with TRBD1 identical over 10 bases. The tail of the sequence fits TRBJ2-7 better, so the J call may be wrong. This CDR3 region has 17 residues. Germline V gene sequence: CDR1 KGHDR, CDR2 SFDVKD. In nucleotides, the CDR3 is TGTGCCACCAGTGATTTGGTCTTTCGGGACAGGGGCCACGAGCAGTACTTC. This encodes CATSDLVFRDRGHEQYF.

This clonotype was found a few times. The gene calls are TRBV7-2 and TRBJ2-5; D possibly corresponds to TRBD2 (5 bases). This CDR3 is 16 amino acids long. Trimming left V 5 bases short and J 5 bases short, with 21 bases between. Germline CDR1 and CDR2: SGHTA and FQGNSA. Written as DNA, the CDR3 is TGTGCCAGCAGCCCTCCCGCCTCTCGGGGAAGGGAGACCCAGTACTTC. Its protein is CASSPPASRGRETQYF.

This chain joins TRBV28 and TRBJ2-7, with TRBD1 matching 7 bases. CDR3 size: 14 residues. V was clipped by 6 bases and J by 0 bases; unmatched bases: 5. Looked up from germline, CDR1 is MDHEN and CDR2 is SYDVKM. CDR3 bases: TGTGCCAGCAGAGAAGCAGGGGGCTCCTACGAGCAGTACTTC. It codes for CASREAGGSYEQYF.

This clonotype was counted between two and nine times. The V and J genes are TRBV9 and TRBJ2-7; the match to TRBD1 covers 7 bases. J gave up 2 bases and V 6 bases, and 8 bases lay outside the gene matches. CDR3 length: 14 amino acids. CDR1 SGDLS and CDR2 YYNGEE come from the germline V gene. CDR3 protein: CASNPTGSAYEQYF. The CDR3, as DNA: TGTGCCAGCAACCCGACAGGGTCAGCCTACGAGCAGTACTTC.